This is a list of T cell receptor beta chains from one sample in a study of T cells in Graves' hyperthyroidism and ophthalmopathy. From the multiplex PCR reads, TCRdb called clonotypes with MiXCR, one entry per CDR3 protein. This table has around 450,000 distinct CDR3 sequences, roughly 15% appearing once. The sequenced sample was blood. The receptors derive from a woman under 30 with Graves' hyperthyroidism. CDR3s include the opening cysteine and the closing phenylalanine or tryptophan. The D gene is left open where the match is weak. Some rows mark clone size as missing; the rest say once, few, many or name a class of expanded clone.

CDR3 protein | CDR3 DNA | D gene | V gene | clone size | J gene
CASSEATVYEQYF | TGTGCCAGCAGTGAGGCGACCGTATACGAGCAGTACTTC | NA | TRBV2 | many | TRBJ2-7
CASTPSGGTGNTIYF | TGTGCCAGCACTCCGTCAGGGGGGACTGGAAACACCATATATTTT | TRBD1 | TRBV28 | NA | TRBJ1-3
CASSFTGVSEQYF | TGTGCCAGCAGTTTCACAGGGGTTAGCGAGCAGTACTTC | TRBD1 | TRBV6-2/TRBV6-3 | many | TRBJ2-7
CASSLAPASGNTIYF | TGTGCCAGCAGCTTGGCCCCCGCCTCTGGAAACACCATATATTTT | NA | TRBV7-2 | many | TRBJ1-3
CASSWGQGSFQPQHF | TGTGCCAGCAGTTGGGGACAGGGGAGCTTTCAGCCCCAGCATTTT | TRBD1 | TRBV28 | many | TRBJ1-5
CASSINGAGNQPQHF | TGTGCCAGTAGTATCAACGGGGCCGGCAATCAGCCCCAGCATTTT | NA | TRBV19 | NA | TRBJ1-5
CASSLVLAASYEQYF | TGTGCCAGCAGCTTGGTACTAGCGGCCTCCTACGAGCAGTACTTC | TRBD2 | TRBV7-2 | few | TRBJ2-7
CASSLTGAKNTEAFF | TGTGCCAGCAGCCTAACAGGGGCGAAGAACACTGAAGCTTTCTTT | TRBD1 | TRBV5-5 | many | TRBJ1-1
CASSLETGIEKLFF | TGTGCCAGCAGCTTGGAGACAGGGATTGAAAAACTGTTTTTT | TRBD1 | TRBV5-6 | NA | TRBJ1-4
CSASGSNDYEQYF | TGCAGTGCTAGCGGGAGTAATGATTACGAGCAGTACTTC | NA | TRBV20-1 | many | TRBJ2-7
CASSYIRADTTGELFF | TGTGCCAGCAGTTACATCCGCGCGGATACCACCGGGGAGCTGTTTTTT | NA | TRBV6-5 | many | TRBJ2-2
CASSQRAGDSATDTQYF | TGTGCCAGCAGTCAAAGGGCGGGAGATTCAGCAACAGATACGCAGTATTTT | TRBD2 | TRBV7-2 | NA | TRBJ2-3
CASSEEQGPLLGYTF | TGTGCCAGCAGTGAAGAACAGGGACCTCTTCTCGGCTACACCTTC | NA | TRBV6-1 | NA | TRBJ1-2
CASSPPGTGKTQYF | TGTGCCAGCTCACCCCCCGGGACAGGGAAGACCCAGTACTTC | TRBD1 | TRBV18 | NA | TRBJ2-5
CAWSRSRDTEAFF | TGTGCCTGGAGTAGGTCAAGAGACACTGAAGCTTTCTTT | NA | TRBV30 | many | TRBJ1-1
CASSVGQGAAFF | TGTGCCAGCAGCGTCGGACAGGGGGCTGCTTTCTTT | TRBD1 | TRBV9 | NA | TRBJ1-1
CASSFTSSGSGAGANVLTF | TGTGCCAGCAGTTTTACTTCTAGCGGGAGTGGCGCTGGGGCCAACGTCCTGACTTTC | TRBD2 | TRBV28 | many | TRBJ2-6
CASTTGLAAEQYF | TGTGCCAGCACCACGGGACTAGCGGCAGAGCAGTACTTC | TRBD2 | TRBV12-3/TRBV12-4 | many | TRBJ2-7
CASSPSDSTYEQYF | TGTGCCAGCAGTCCCTCGGACAGCACCTACGAGCAGTACTTC | NA | TRBV12-3/TRBV12-4 | NA | TRBJ2-7
CAWSVRGAPWYEQYF | TGTGCCTGGAGTGTCAGAGGGGCCCCCTGGTACGAGCAGTACTTC | NA | TRBV30 | many | TRBJ2-7
CASNGPSWDRGPYEQFF | TGTGCCAGCAACGGCCCGTCCTGGGACAGGGGGCCATATGAGCAGTTCTTC | TRBD1 | TRBV2 | many | TRBJ2-1
CASRGVAGGILPEQYF | TGCGCCAGCAGAGGAGTAGCGGGAGGAATACTTCCCGAGCAGTACTTC | TRBD2 | TRBV5-1 | NA | TRBJ2-7
CASSLASRGLNYEQYF | TGTGCCAGCAGCTTGGCGTCGCGTGGACTAAACTACGAGCAGTACTTC | NA | TRBV5-6 | few | TRBJ2-7
CASSLTSGADTQYF | TGTGCCAGCAGCTTAACTAGTGGCGCAGATACGCAGTATTTT | NA | TRBV5-4 | few | TRBJ2-3
CASSIQEETQYF | TGCGCCAGCAGTATACAGGAAGAGACCCAGTACTTC | NA | TRBV5-1 | NA | TRBJ2-5
CASSLASGQGFYEQYF | TGTGCCAGCAGTTTAGCGTCCGGGCAGGGGTTCTACGAGCAGTACTTC | NA | TRBV12-3/TRBV12-4 | NA | TRBJ2-7
CASSLEPGSTDTQYF | TGCGCCAGCAGCTTAGAACCCGGGAGCACAGATACGCAGTATTTT | NA | TRBV5-1 | NA | TRBJ2-3
CSATTRREPGYNEQFF | TGCAGTGCCACAACCCGTCGGGAGCCGGGCTACAATGAGCAGTTCTTC | NA | TRBV20-1 | many | TRBJ2-1
CASSNRLAGVGEQYF | TGTGCCAGCAGTAACCGACTAGCGGGAGTGGGGGAGCAGTACTTC | TRBD2 | TRBV28 | NA | TRBJ2-7
CSARDPSGSVMDTQYF | TGCAGTGCTAGAGACCCTAGCGGGAGTGTGATGGATACGCAGTATTTT | TRBD2 | TRBV20-1 | NA | TRBJ2-3
CASSNTANSGNTIYF | TGCGCCAGCAGCAACACAGCAAACTCTGGAAACACCATATATTTT | NA | TRBV5-1 | few | TRBJ1-3
CASSLTQSTDTQYF | TGCGCCAGCAGCTTGACCCAGTCCACAGATACGCAGTATTTT | NA | TRBV5-1 | few | TRBJ2-3
CASSELGLVGNTIYF | TGTGCCAGCAGTGAACTGGGTTTGGTTGGAAACACCATATATTTT | NA | TRBV2 | many | TRBJ1-3
CASSDQRTGPNTEAFF | TGCGCCAGCAGCGATCAAAGGACAGGGCCGAACACTGAAGCTTTCTTT | TRBD1 | TRBV10-1 | NA | TRBJ1-1
CASSSGGHIYEQYF | TGTGCCAGCAGTTCGGGGGGCCATATCTACGAGCAGTACTTC | NA | TRBV6-9 | NA | TRBJ2-7
CASSLSQDLGRNTEAFF | TGCGCCAGCAGCTTGTCGCAGGACTTAGGAAGGAACACTGAAGCTTTCTTT | NA | TRBV5-1 | many | TRBJ1-1
CASKITGFDNEQFF | TGTGCCAGCAAGATCACAGGGTTTGACAATGAGCAGTTCTTC | NA | TRBV6-1 | few | TRBJ2-1
CASSSVSDGYTF | TGTGCCAGCAGTTCCGTTTCCGATGGCTACACCTTC | NA | TRBV28 | NA | TRBJ1-2
CASSEPGAGEQYF | TGTGCCAGCAGTGAACCGGGGGCTGGCGAGCAGTACTTC | NA | TRBV27 | few | TRBJ2-7
CASTSTGVETQYF | TGTGCCAGCACCTCAACAGGGGTCGAGACCCAGTACTTC | TRBD1 | TRBV18 | many | TRBJ2-5
CASRGLAGTRLNIQYF | TGTGCCAGCAGAGGACTAGCGGGAACCCGATTAAACATTCAGTACTTC | TRBD2 | TRBV2 | many | TRBJ2-4
CASSSQGGETWNEQFF | TGTGCCAGCAGCTCTCAGGGAGGAGAGACGTGGAATGAGCAGTTCTTC | NA | TRBV7-9 | many | TRBJ2-1
CAIRDTRYEQYF | TGTGCCATCCGGGACACTCGGTACGAGCAGTACTTC | NA | TRBV6-1 | many | TRBJ2-7
CATSRDFAGTSDEQYF | TGTGCCACCAGCAGAGATTTCGCCGGGACAAGCGACGAGCAGTACTTC | NA | TRBV15 | NA | TRBJ2-7
CASSRAGSFSNQPQHF | TGCGCCAGCAGCCGGGCGGGGAGCTTTAGCAATCAGCCCCAGCATTTT | NA | TRBV5-1 | NA | TRBJ1-5
CASSATSGPYEQYF | TGTGCCAGCAGCGCGACTAGCGGACCCTACGAGCAGTACTTC | TRBD2 | TRBV7-2 | many | TRBJ2-7
CASSPGPGFEQYF | TGCGCCAGCAGCCCGGGTCCCGGATTCGAGCAGTACTTC | NA | TRBV4-1 | NA | TRBJ2-7
CAWNSVGLAGDETQYF | TGTGCCTGGAACTCGGTGGGACTAGCGGGAGACGAGACCCAGTACTTC | TRBD2 | TRBV30 | few | TRBJ2-5
CASSPRLGGQAYNEQFF | TGCGCCAGCAGCCCCCGTCTTGGAGGGCAGGCCTACAATGAGCAGTTCTTC | NA | TRBV4-1 | NA | TRBJ2-1
CASSAGTLGRETQYF | TGTGCCAGCAGCGCCGGGACCCTAGGTCGAGAGACCCAGTACTTC | NA | TRBV9 | few | TRBJ2-5
CASSSEPGFYEQYF | TGTGCCAGCAGCTCAGAACCTGGATTCTACGAGCAGTACTTC | NA | TRBV7-2 | many | TRBJ2-7
CASLPAGETDTQYF | TGTGCCAGCCTCCCAGCGGGAGAAACAGATACGCAGTATTTT | TRBD2 | TRBV2 | many | TRBJ2-3
CASSPRGGRMGTFF | TGTGCCAGCTCACCCAGAGGGGGCCGGATGGGAACTTTCTTT | TRBD1 | TRBV18 | many | TRBJ1-1
CASGELVYTGELFF | TGTGCCAGCGGCGAGCTAGTCTACACCGGGGAGCTGTTTTTT | NA | TRBV28 | many | TRBJ2-2
CASSPALAGEDTQYF | TGTGCCAGCTCCCCCGCCCTAGCGGGAGAAGATACGCAGTATTTT | TRBD2 | TRBV6-1 | many | TRBJ2-3
CASRSGQLNQPQHF | TGTGCCAGCCGTTCGGGACAGCTTAATCAGCCCCAGCATTTT | TRBD1 | TRBV27 | NA | TRBJ1-5
CASTMRGNTEAFF | TGTGCCAGCACGATGCGAGGGAACACTGAAGCTTTCTTT | NA | TRBV28 | many | TRBJ1-1
CASTPKRNEQFF | TGTGCCAGCACCCCGAAACGCAATGAGCAGTTCTTC | NA | TRBV28 | many | TRBJ2-1